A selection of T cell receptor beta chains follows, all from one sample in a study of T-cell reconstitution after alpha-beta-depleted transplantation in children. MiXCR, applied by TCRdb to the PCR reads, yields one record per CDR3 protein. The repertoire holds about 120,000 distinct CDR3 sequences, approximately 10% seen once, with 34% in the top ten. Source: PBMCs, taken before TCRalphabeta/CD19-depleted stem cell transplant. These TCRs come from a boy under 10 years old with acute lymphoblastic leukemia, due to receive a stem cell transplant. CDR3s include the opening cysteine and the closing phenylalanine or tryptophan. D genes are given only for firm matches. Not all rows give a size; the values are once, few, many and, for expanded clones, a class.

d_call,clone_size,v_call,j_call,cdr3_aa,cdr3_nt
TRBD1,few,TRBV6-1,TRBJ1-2,CASSGGQARGGYTF,TGTGCCAGCAGTGGAGGACAGGCCCGAGGTGGCTACACCTTC
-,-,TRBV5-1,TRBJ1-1,CASSLALGGYTEAFF,TGCGCCAGCAGCTTGGCCTTGGGGGGTTACACTGAAGCTTTCTTT
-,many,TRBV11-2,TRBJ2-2,CASSPETGLQRSTGELFF,TGTGCCAGCAGTCCAGAGACGGGACTGCAGAGGAGTACCGGGGAGCTGTTTTTT
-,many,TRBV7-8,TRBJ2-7,CASSLVVGPPGYEQYF,TGTGCCAGCAGCTTAGTAGTGGGGCCGCCGGGCTACGAGCAGTACTTC
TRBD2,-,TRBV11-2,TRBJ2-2,CASSLGRGGRQNTGELFF,TGTGCCAGCAGCTTAGGAAGGGGCGGGAGGCAGAACACCGGGGAGCTGTTTTTT
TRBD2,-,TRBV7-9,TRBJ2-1,CASSLDWASGSNEQFF,TGTGCCAGCAGCTTAGATTGGGCTAGCGGTTCCAATGAGCAGTTCTTC
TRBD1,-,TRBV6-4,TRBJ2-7,CASSDATWRDRANEQYF,TGTGCCAGCAGTGACGCTACTTGGCGGGACAGGGCCAACGAGCAGTACTTC
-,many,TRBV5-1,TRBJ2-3,CASSPGDSTDTQYF,TGCGCCAGCAGCCCGGGGGACAGCACAGATACGCAGTATTTT
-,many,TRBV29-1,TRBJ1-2,CSVELTRLANYGYTF,TGCAGCGTTGAATTGACGCGATTAGCTAACTATGGCTACACCTTC
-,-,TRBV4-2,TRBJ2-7,CASSQDAASDFSYEQYF,TGTGCCAGCAGCCAAGATGCGGCTTCCGATTTCTCCTACGAGCAGTACTTC
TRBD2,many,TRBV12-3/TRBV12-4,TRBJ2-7,CASSFELAGDEQYF,TGTGCCAGCAGTTTCGAACTAGCGGGAGACGAGCAGTACTTC
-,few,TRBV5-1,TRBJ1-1,CASSWVQNTEAFF,TGCGCCAGCAGCTGGGTCCAGAACACTGAAGCTTTCTTT
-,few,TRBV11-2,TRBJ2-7,CASSLTVWGPYEQYF,TGTGCCAGCAGCTTGACCGTCTGGGGACCGTACGAGCAGTACTTC
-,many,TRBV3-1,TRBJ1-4,CASSQGRGNEKLFF,TGTGCCAGCAGCCAGGGACGCGGTAATGAAAAACTGTTTTTT
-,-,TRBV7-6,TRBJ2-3,CASSLRSGSTTSTDTQYF,TGTGCCAGCAGCTTACGGAGCGGTTCCACCACTAGCACAGATACGCAGTATTTT
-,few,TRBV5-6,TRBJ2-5,CASSGDFQETQYF,TGTGCCAGCAGCGGGGACTTCCAAGAGACCCAGTACTTC
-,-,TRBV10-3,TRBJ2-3,CAISALADTDTQYF,TGTGCCATCTCCGCTTTGGCGGACACAGATACGCAGTATTTT
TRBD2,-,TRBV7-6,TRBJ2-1,CASTSLLAETGEQFF,TGTGCCAGCACATCCCTACTAGCGGAGACCGGGGAGCAGTTCTTC
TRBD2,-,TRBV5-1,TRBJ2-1,CASTTTSGSSYNEQFF,TGCGCCAGCACCACTACGAGCGGGAGCTCCTACAATGAGCAGTTCTTC
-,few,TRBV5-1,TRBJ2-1,CASSPGQGVVVIDEQFF,TGCGCCAGCAGCCCGGGCCAAGGGGTGGTGGTTATCGATGAGCAGTTCTTC
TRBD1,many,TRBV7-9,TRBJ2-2,CASSPRDRNTGELFF,TGTGCCAGCAGCCCCCGGGACAGGAACACCGGGGAGCTGTTTTTT
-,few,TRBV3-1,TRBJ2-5,CASSQEGRSQETQYF,TGTGCCAGCAGCCAAGAGGGACGCTCACAAGAGACCCAGTACTTC
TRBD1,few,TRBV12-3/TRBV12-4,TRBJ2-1,CASSSGTEEFF,TGTGCCAGCAGCTCCGGGACAGAGGAGTTCTTC
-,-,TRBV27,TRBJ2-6,CASWDTTSGANVLTF,TGTGCCAGTTGGGACACGACCTCTGGGGCCAACGTCCTGACTTTC
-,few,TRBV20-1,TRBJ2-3,CSARDTVTDTQYF,TGCAGTGCTAGAGATACAGTGACAGATACGCAGTATTTT
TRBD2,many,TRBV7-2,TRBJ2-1,CASSLAGLAGYNEQFF,TGTGCCAGCAGCTTAGCGGGGCTAGCGGGTTACAATGAGCAGTTCTTC